These 13 T cell receptor beta chains were sequenced from one sample in a study of T cells in Graves' hyperthyroidism and ophthalmopathy. Amplified regions were TCR beta CDR3 sequences from RNA transcripts. Using the HTBI primer set, a first-round RT-PCR was run on the TCR CDR3. TCRdb reanalysed the multiplex PCR reads using MiXCR and keeps one entry per CDR3 protein. The sample includes 600,000 or so distinct CDR3 sequences, 13% to 15% of them seen just once. Sequences were obtained from blood. These receptors all come from a woman between 18 and 30 years old with Graves' ophthalmopathy.

The chain combines TRBV5-1 with TRBJ2-1; 10 bases line up with TRBD1. CDR1 SGHRS and CDR2 YFSETQ come from the germline V gene. This CDR3 is built from 13 residues. Unmatched junction bases numbered 6, after V lost 4 bases and J lost 11 bases. CDR3 amino acids: CASSADRGFKQFF. The DNA for the CDR3 is TGCGCCAGCAGCGCGGACAGGGGGTTTAAGCAGTTCTTC.

Many counts were recorded for this clonotype. The J gene is TRBJ2-7, the V gene TRBV20-1; TRBD1 or TRBD2 may be the D gene (5 bases each). V lost 5 bases, J lost 2 bases, and 19 bases lay in between. The germline CDR1 and CDR2 sequences are DFQATT and SNEGSKA (reference sequence). CDR3 length equals 15 residues. This CDR3 reads CSADGTDFSTYEQYF. In nucleotides, the CDR3 is TGCAGTGCTGACGGGACGGATTTTTCAACCTACGAGCAGTACTTC.

There are many counts of this clonotype. The gene calls are TRBV18 and TRBJ2-4; 11 positions match TRBD1. V lost 4 bases and J lost 8; bases outside the gene matches: 7. The CDR3 runs 15 residues. Germline CDR1 is KGHSH and CDR2 is LQKENI. The CDR3, as DNA: TGTGCCAGCTCACTCTCTGGACAGGGGGCCGACATTCAGTACTTC. Its translation is CASSLSGQGADIQYF.

This clonotype occurred many times. The chain uses TRBV2 and TRBJ1-1; perhaps TRBD1 as D (6 bases). V was shortened by 7 bases and J by 5 bases, with 23 bases between the two germline ends. The V gene's germline CDR1 is SNHLY and CDR2 FYNNEI. This CDR3 has 16 amino acids. CDR3 sequence reads: CASNQPPGNRETEAFF. Written as DNA, the CDR3 is TGTGCCAGCAACCAACCCCCGGGAAACAGGGAGACTGAAGCTTTCTTT.

As regards this clonotype: A much larger clone lies one base from this, so it may be a read error. The J gene is TRBJ2-1, the V gene TRBV27; the match to TRBD2 covers 10 bases. Germline V gene sequence: CDR1 MNHEY, CDR2 SMNVEV (reference sequence). CDR3 size: 14 residues. The CDR3 DNA sequence: TGTGCCAGCAATTTAGCGGGAGGTCACAATGAGCGGTTCTTC. Protein sequence: CASNLAGGHNERFF.

In the case of this clonotype: This may arise from a read error, as a much more abundant clone is one base away. CDR3 DNA sequence: TGCGCCAGCAGCTTGGGGGCTAGCGAATCCACAAATACGCAGTATTTT. This sequence encodes CASSLGASESTNTQYF. V gene TRBV5-1 combines with J gene TRBJ2-3; D might be TRBD2 (6 bases). CDR1 SGHRS and CDR2 YFSETQ come from the germline V gene. CDR3 length equals 16 residues.

This clonotype was seen repeatedly, ten times or more. The chain couples TRBV5-5 to TRBJ2-7; TRBD2 might be the D (5 bases). Trimming stripped 0 bases from V and 0 bases from J, with 10 bases between. The length of the CDR3 is 15 residues. In germline, CDR1 is SGHKS, CDR2 YYEKEE (reference sequence). The CDR3 DNA reads TGTGCCAGCAGCTTGGGGCCGGGAAGCTCCTACGAGCAGTACTTC. Protein product: CASSLGPGSSYEQYF.

V and J are TRBV5-5 and TRBJ2-4; no firm D call. V was shortened by 1 base and J by 0 bases, with 8 bases between the two germline ends. The CDR3 runs to 15 residues. Germline loops: CDR1 SGHKS, CDR2 YYEKEE (reference sequence). The CDR3 bases are TGTGCCAGCAGCTTGTTCCGGCTAGCCAAAAACATTCAGTACTTC. As protein: CASSLFRLAKNIQYF.

This clonotype appeared many times. This chain joins TRBV25-1 and TRBJ2-7, with 10 bases aligning to TRBD1. There are 15 residues in the CDR3. Germline-derived CDR1 and CDR2 are MGHDK and SYGVNS. Trimming removed 5 bases from V and 3 bases from J; junction bases left unmatched: 7. DNA for the CDR3: TGTGCCAGCAGTTTCGGACAGGGGGTCGACTACGAGCAGTACTTC. Its translation is CASSFGQGVDYEQYF.

The CDR3 DNA is TGTGCCAGTGGCAATCCGGCGGGGACCCAGTACTTC. This sequence encodes CASGNPAGTQYF. The chain has TRBV12-3 or TRBV12-4 and TRBJ2-5, with D possibly TRBD2 on 5 matching bases. With 9 bases removed from V and 7 bases from J, the gap between germline ends came to 15 bases. CDR3 size: 12 residues.

This clonotype was detected only a few times. This may be a read error, as it is one base from a much larger clone. The chain is built from TRBV6-1 and TRBJ2-3, with 8 bases identical to TRBD2. Germline lookup yields CDR1 MNHNS and CDR2 SASEGT. The CDR3 consists of 15 residues. The V and J ends lost 5 bases and 2 bases, in that order; junction bases with no gene match: 6. DNA of the CDR3: TGTGCCAGCAGTATTACTAGCGGAATCACAGATACGCAGTATTTT. It is translated as CASSITSGITDTQYF.

About this clonotype itself: Given a much more abundant clone one base away, this may be a read error. The chain is built from TRBV20-1 and TRBJ2-7; D possibly uses TRBD1 or TRBD2 (5 bases each). The CDR3 loop spans 15 amino acids. From germline, CDR1 is DFQATT and CDR2 SNEGSKA (reference sequence). The DNA of the CDR3 is TGCAGTGCTAGAGATCTCTTTCCCACCGGGGACGAGCAGTGCTTC. It codes for CSARDLFPTGDEQCF.

This clonotype was observed at least ten times. CDR3 region: CASSYSNRLRQGYTF. CDR3 DNA: TGTGCCAGCAGTTACTCGAATCGGCTCCGCCAGGGCTACACCTTC. The chain employs TRBV6-6 and TRBJ1-2; D remains ambiguous. V dropped 0 bases and J dropped 8 bases, with 16 bases sitting between them. This CDR3 has 15 amino acids. From germline, CDR1 is MNHNY and CDR2 SVGAGI (reference sequence).